Listed below are T cell receptor beta chains from one sample, sequenced in a study of T cells in Graves' hyperthyroidism and ophthalmopathy. TCRdb reanalysed the multiplex PCR reads using MiXCR and keeps one entry per CDR3 protein. Here the sample spans under 450,000 distinct CDR3 sequences, 17% being singletons. Sequences were obtained from blood. These TCRs come from a woman aged 25 to 39 with Graves' hyperthyroidism that later progressed to Graves' ophthalmopathy. Both conserved end residues are part of each CDR3. A D gene is named only where the DNA matches it firmly. For some rows the clone size is stated as once, few or many, or as a class when expanded; others skip it.

cdr3_aa cdr3_nt d_call j_call clone_size v_call cdr3_length
CASSRRNSNTGELFF TGTGCCAGTAGTCGAAGAAACTCCAACACCGGGGAGCTGTTTTTT NA TRBJ2-2 few TRBV19 15
CASSLALAGGASTDTQYF TGTGCCAGCAGCTTAGCGCTAGCGGGAGGGGCTAGCACAGATACGCAGTATTTT TRBD2 TRBJ2-3 many TRBV7-9 18
CAWRGGTGGYQETQYF TGTGCCTGGAGAGGCGGGACAGGGGGGTACCAAGAGACCCAGTACTTC TRBD1 TRBJ2-5 NA TRBV30 16
CASSESTQGRYGYTF TGTGCCAGCAGTGAGAGTACGCAGGGCCGGTATGGCTACACCTTC NA TRBJ1-2 many TRBV6-1 15
CASRSGQETNYGYTF TGTGCCAGCAGATCGGGACAGGAGACTAACTATGGCTACACCTTC TRBD1 TRBJ1-2 many TRBV12-3/TRBV12-4 15
CASRPTSGRPDTQYF TGTGCCAGCAGACCTACTAGCGGAAGGCCAGATACGCAGTATTTT TRBD2 TRBJ2-3 few TRBV14 15
CASSEGARGHEKLFF TGTGCCAGCAGTGAGGGAGCCAGGGGACACGAAAAACTGTTTTTT NA TRBJ1-4 many TRBV6-1 15
CASSWGSGRASYEQYF TGCGCCAGCAGCTGGGGTAGCGGGAGGGCCTCCTACGAGCAGTACTTC TRBD2 TRBJ2-7 many TRBV5-1 16
CASIRTRGEPQHF TGTGCCAGCATACGGACTCGAGGTGAGCCCCAGCATTTT NA TRBJ1-5 many TRBV6-1 13
CSAATSLAGSYNEQFF TGCAGTGCTGCAACATCACTAGCGGGGTCATACAATGAGCAGTTCTTC TRBD2 TRBJ2-1 many TRBV20-1 16
CASSFGIVQYF TGTGCCAGCAGTTTCGGGATCGTGCAGTACTTC NA TRBJ2-7 many TRBV28 11
CASSFWAGGAGDTQYF TGTGCCAGCAGCTTTTGGGCCGGGGGGGCCGGAGATACGCAGTATTTT TRBD2 TRBJ2-3 many TRBV7-2 16
CASSYPGMNTEAFF TGTGCCAGCAGTTACCCCGGAATGAACACTGAAGCTTTCTTT NA TRBJ1-1 NA TRBV6-5 14
CSAEGTGDSYEQYF TGCAGCGCTGAGGGGACAGGTGATTCCTACGAGCAGTACTTC TRBD1 TRBJ2-7 few TRBV29-1 14
CASSLDPSGGFRYF TGTGCCAGCAGTTTAGATCCTAGCGGGGGGTTCCGGTACTTC TRBD2 TRBJ2-5 NA TRBV12-3/TRBV12-4 14
CASSTPRGAWDYNTGELFF TGTGCCAGCAGTACACCCCGGGGAGCTTGGGACTATAACACCGGGGAGCTGTTTTTT TRBD2 TRBJ2-2 many TRBV6-2/TRBV6-3 19
CASTSPERAGYNEQFF TGTGCCAGCACCAGCCCTGAGAGGGCGGGATACAATGAGCAGTTCTTC NA TRBJ2-1 NA TRBV12-3/TRBV12-4 16
CASSLGDRGPTDTQYF TGTGCCAGCAGTTTAGGGGACAGGGGTCCCACAGATACGCAGTATTTT TRBD1 TRBJ2-3 many TRBV12-3/TRBV12-4 16
CASGDSDTQYF TGTGCCAGTGGAGACTCGGATACGCAGTATTTT NA TRBJ2-3 NA TRBV7-9 11
CASSLGGLIYNEQFF TGTGCCAGCAGCTTAGGGGGACTTATATACAATGAGCAGTTCTTC NA TRBJ2-1 many TRBV11-2 15
CASYSGRDYEQYF TGTGCCAGCTATAGCGGGAGGGACTACGAGCAGTACTTC TRBD2 TRBJ2-7 many TRBV6-1 13
CASSDGQGPEAFF TGTGCCAGCAGCGATGGACAGGGCCCTGAAGCTTTCTTT TRBD1 TRBJ1-1 many TRBV9 13
CASSPSTGGTYGYTF TGTGCCAGCAGTCCCTCCACAGGGGGCACCTATGGCTACACCTTC TRBD1 TRBJ1-2 NA TRBV28 15
CASGYQGGYGYTF TGTGCTAGTGGCTATCAGGGAGGCTATGGCTACACCTTC NA TRBJ1-2 many TRBV12-5 13
CASSSTTSYEQYF TGTGCCAGCAGTTCAACCACTAGCTACGAGCAGTACTTC NA TRBJ2-7 many TRBV27 13
CASSLSAGSSYNEQFF TGCGCCAGCAGCTTGTCGGCGGGGAGCTCCTACAATGAGCAGTTCTTC NA TRBJ2-1 many TRBV5-1 16
CASSFGTELYNEQFF TGTGCCAGCAGCTTCGGGACAGAATTGTACAATGAGCAGTTCTTC TRBD1 TRBJ2-1 many TRBV7-2 15
CASSYRGTTRPFSYEQYF TGTGCCAGCAGTTACCGCGGGACTACTCGACCATTCTCCTACGAGCAGTACTTC TRBD2 TRBJ2-7 many TRBV12-3/TRBV12-4 18
CASTRSTGHGYTF TGTGCCAGCACCCGCTCGACAGGGCATGGCTACACCTTC TRBD1 TRBJ1-2 many TRBV7-9 13